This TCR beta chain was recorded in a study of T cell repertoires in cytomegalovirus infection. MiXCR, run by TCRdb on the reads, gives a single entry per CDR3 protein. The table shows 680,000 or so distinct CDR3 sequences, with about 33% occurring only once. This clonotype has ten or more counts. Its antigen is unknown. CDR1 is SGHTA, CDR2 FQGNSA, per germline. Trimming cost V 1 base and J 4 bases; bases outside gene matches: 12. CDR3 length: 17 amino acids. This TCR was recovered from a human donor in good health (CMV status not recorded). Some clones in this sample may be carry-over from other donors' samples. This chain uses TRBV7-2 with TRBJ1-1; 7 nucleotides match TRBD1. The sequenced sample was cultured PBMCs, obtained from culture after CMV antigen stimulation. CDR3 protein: CASSLVSTGRGGTEAFF. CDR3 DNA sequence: TGTGCCAGCAGCTTAGTTTCGACAGGGAGGGGCGGCACTGAAGCTTTCTTT.